This T cell receptor (beta chain) was profiled in a study of cytomegalovirus exposure and HLA in healthy donors. Study information: From 190 million or so T cells, an earlier analysis saw around 120 million unique TCR beta sequences. Study-wide findings and caveats: There was a cluster of highly shared sequence variants that was likely a sequencing artifact.

PCR was performed using 60 Vbeta and 13 Jbeta primers. Profiling relied on immunoSEQ multiplex PCR, and the TCRdb table lists in-frame clones only, not all of them. The sample table sets out roughly 72,000 clones. This CDR3 comprises 16 residues. CDR1 is SGHDT and CDR2 is YYEEEE in the germline V gene. V lost 4 bases and J 2 bases, leaving 19 bases between the germline ends. Details on this clone: Its target is not known.

The origin of this receptor is a man between 18 and 29 years old in good health and CMV-seropositive. Material for sequencing was PBMCs. The rearrangement joins TRBV5-6 to TRBJ2-7; tentative D call: TRBD2 (6 bases). This CDR3 is CASSPYRLGGTYEQYF. In nucleotides, the CDR3 is TGTGCCAGCAGCCCATATCGTTTGGGCGGGACCTACGAGCAGTACTTC.